Listed below are T cell receptor beta chains from one sample, sequenced in a study of blood T cell repertoires in COVID-19. TCRdb's table, derived via immunoSEQ multiplex PCR, lists solely in-frame clones and lacks some. Here the sample spans over 60,000 clones, 80% to 90% being singletons. Material for sequencing was peripheral blood. The receptors derive from a man aged 35 to 55 with acute or convalescent COVID-19. The CDR3 runs from the conserved cysteine through the conserved F or W. A D gene is named only where the DNA matches it firmly. Size values are once, few and many counts, or a class for expanded clones, and some rows have none.

length: 14
V: TRBV18
D: .
size: .
J: TRBJ1-5
CDR3: CASSPGQINQPQHF
DNA: TGTGCCAGCTCCCCTGGACAGATTAATCAGCCCCAGCATTTT

length: 12
V: TRBV6-4
D: .
size: .
J: TRBJ1-1
CDR3: CATKGGHLEAFF
DNA: TGTGCCACCAAAGGAGGGCACCTTGAAGCTTTCTTT

length: 15
V: TRBV9
D: TRBD2
size: once
J: TRBJ2-1
CDR3: CASSVGSSGGHEQFF
DNA: TGTGCCAGCAGCGTAGGGTCTAGCGGGGGGCATGAGCAGTTCTTC

length: 15
V: TRBV5-6
D: TRBD1
size: once
J: TRBJ1-5
CDR3: CASSRLQGADQPQHF
DNA: TGTGCCAGCAGCCGACTACAGGGGGCGGATCAGCCCCAGCATTTT

length: 14
V: TRBV11-3
D: TRBD1
size: .
J: TRBJ2-7
CDR3: CASSSGTGLYEQYF
DNA: TGTGCCAGCAGTTCCGGGACAGGGTTGTACGAGCAGTACTTC

length: 13
V: TRBV5-4
D: .
size: .
J: TRBJ2-7
CDR3: CASSYGQTYEQYF
DNA: TGTGCCAGCAGCTACGGACAGACCTACGAGCAGTACTTC

length: 17
V: TRBV5-4
D: TRBD1
size: .
J: TRBJ2-7
CDR3: CASSLRTGLELGYEQYF
DNA: TGTGCCAGCAGCTTGCGGACAGGGTTGGAATTAGGCTACGAGCAGTACTTC

length: 15
V: TRBV30
D: TRBD1
size: .
J: TRBJ1-6
CDR3: CAWSVRTGRNSPLHF
DNA: TGTGCCTGGAGTGTACGGACAGGGCGTAATTCACCCCTCCACTTT

length: 17
V: TRBV19
D: .
size: .
J: TRBJ2-3
CDR3: CASSIGPYEDRTDTQYF
DNA: TGTGCCAGTAGTATAGGACCGTACGAGGATCGCACAGATACGCAGTATTTT

length: 13
V: TRBV10-3
D: .
size: few
J: TRBJ1-2
CDR3: CAISWGVDYGYTF
DNA: TGTGCCATCAGTTGGGGGGTTGACTATGGCTACACCTTC

length: 23
V: TRBV3-1/TRBV3-2
D: TRBD1
size: once
J: TRBJ1-6
CDR3: CASSPGQGRQIRPPIFYNSPLHF
DNA: TGTGCCAGCAGCCCAGGACAGGGACGCCAAATCAGGCCGCCGATTTTCTATAATTCACCCCTCCACTTT

length: 15
V: TRBV7-3
D: TRBD2
size: .
J: TRBJ2-3
CDR3: CASSLGGGPQYTQYF
DNA: TGTGCCAGCAGCTTAGGCGGGGGTCCACAATATACGCAGTATTTT

length: 14
V: TRBV6-2/TRBV6-3
D: .
size: .
J: TRBJ1-1
CDR3: CASSYVGLRTEAFF
DNA: TGTGCCAGCAGTTACGTGGGACTGCGCACTGAAGCTTTCTTT

length: 17
V: TRBV3-1/TRBV3-2
D: .
size: .
J: TRBJ2-5
CDR3: CASSQGGGGRLVETQYF
DNA: TGTGCCAGCAGCCAAGGTGGCGGGGGCCGTCTGGTAGAGACCCAGTACTTC

length: 13
V: TRBV2
D: TRBD1
size: .
J: TRBJ1-2
CDR3: CASRQQGSRGYTF
DNA: TGTGCCAGCAGGCAACAGGGGAGTCGGGGCTACACCTTC

length: 14
V: TRBV19
D: TRBD1
size: .
J: TRBJ2-1
CDR3: CASSINRGLDEQFF
DNA: TGTGCCAGTAGTATAAACAGGGGGCTGGATGAGCAGTTCTTC

length: 18
V: TRBV18
D: TRBD1
size: .
J: TRBJ1-1
CDR3: CASSPPDRGIKMNTEAFF
DNA: TGTGCCAGCTCACCCCCTGACAGGGGGATCAAAATGAACACTGAAGCTTTCTTT

length: 14
V: TRBV24-1
D: .
size: .
J: TRBJ2-1
CDR3: CATRADSSYNEQFF
DNA: TGTGCCACCAGAGCCGACAGTTCCTACAATGAGCAGTTCTTC

length: 15
V: TRBV10-1
D: .
size: .
J: TRBJ1-6
CDR3: CASSESAAPNSPLHF
DNA: TGCGCCAGCAGTGAGTCAGCCGCGCCTAATTCACCCCTCCACTTT

length: 14
V: TRBV5-6
D: TRBD1
size: once
J: TRBJ2-7
CDR3: CASSHQGAGYEQYF
DNA: TGTGCCAGCAGCCATCAGGGGGCGGGCTACGAGCAGTACTTC

length: 13
V: TRBV3-1/TRBV3-2
D: .
size: .
J: TRBJ1-1
CDR3: CASSPSGVTEAFF
DNA: TGTGCCAGCAGCCCCTCCGGGGTCACTGAAGCTTTCTTT

length: 17
V: TRBV9
D: .
size: .
J: TRBJ1-1
CDR3: CASSVGDRITLGTEAFF
DNA: TGTGCCAGCAGCGTAGGTGACAGGATCACCCTGGGGACTGAAGCTTTCTTT

length: 15
V: TRBV5-1
D: TRBD2
size: .
J: TRBJ2-2
CDR3: CASRLAGGNTGELFF
DNA: TGCGCCAGCAGACTAGCGGGGGGTAACACCGGGGAGCTGTTTTTT

length: 13
V: TRBV24-1
D: .
size: .
J: TRBJ1-3
CDR3: CATSDLAGNTIYF
DNA: TGTGCCACCAGTGATTTAGCAGGAAACACCATATATTTT

length: 15
V: TRBV4-1
D: TRBD1
size: .
J: TRBJ1-2
CDR3: CASSQVGQGDYGYTF
DNA: TGCGCCAGCAGCCAAGTAGGACAGGGGGACTATGGCTACACCTTC

length: 20
V: TRBV19
D: TRBD2
size: .
J: TRBJ2-5
CDR3: CASSIGYGTSGKIRLETQYF
DNA: TGTGCCAGTAGTATTGGATACGGGACTAGCGGTAAAATAAGATTGGAGACCCAGTACTTC

length: 15
V: TRBV4-1
D: .
size: .
J: TRBJ1-4
CDR3: CASSQSGGENEKLFF
DNA: TGCGCCAGCAGCCAATCGGGTGGAGAGAATGAAAAACTGTTTTTT

length: 20
V: TRBV19
D: TRBD1
size: .
J: TRBJ1-5
CDR3: CASSSKPGTGARYSNQPQHF
DNA: TGTGCCAGTAGTTCTAAACCCGGGACAGGGGCCCGCTATAGCAATCAGCCCCAGCATTTT

length: 14
V: TRBV19
D: TRBD1
size: .
J: TRBJ2-5
CDR3: CASSISPGGETQYF
DNA: TGTGCCAGTAGTATATCTCCAGGGGGTGAGACCCAGTACTTC

length: 16
V: TRBV4-1
D: TRBD2
size: .
J: TRBJ2-2
CDR3: CASSQGPGAGTGELFF
DNA: TGCGCCAGCAGCCAAGGTCCGGGAGCGGGGACCGGGGAGCTGTTTTTT

length: 12
V: TRBV3-1/TRBV3-2
D: .
size: .
J: TRBJ2-3
CDR3: CASSHGRSPQYF
DNA: TGTGCCAGCAGCCACGGTCGATCCCCGCAGTATTTT

length: 16
V: TRBV4-1
D: .
size: .
J: TRBJ1-4
CDR3: CASSQDWLSLNEKLFF
DNA: TGCGCCAGCAGCCAAGACTGGCTGTCCCTTAATGAAAAACTGTTTTTT

length: 14
V: TRBV7-2
D: .
size: .
J: TRBJ1-1
CDR3: CASSSPGGYTEAFF
DNA: TGTGCCAGCAGCTCCCCCGGGGGTTACACTGAAGCTTTCTTT

length: 14
V: TRBV19
D: .
size: .
J: TRBJ1-1
CDR3: CASSIQGSKTEAFF
DNA: TGTGCCAGTAGTATTCAGGGTAGCAAGACTGAAGCTTTCTTT

length: 12
V: TRBV30
D: .
size: .
J: TRBJ2-7
CDR3: CAWSSGAYEQYF
DNA: TGTGCCTGGAGTTCAGGGGCCTACGAGCAGTACTTC